This is a list of T cell receptor beta chains from one sample in a study of blood T cell repertoires in COVID-19. The table came from immunoSEQ multiplex PCR; TCRdb's copy has only in-frame clones and leaves some out. This sample has around 290,000 clones, with 65% to 90% found just once. Sequenced input: peripheral blood. The source of these receptors is an older woman with COVID-19, enrolled during active disease. Each CDR3 is given with its conserved first and last residue. A D gene is named only where the DNA matches it firmly. The listing skips clone size in some rows; elsewhere it reads once, few, many or a size class.

d_gene | j_gene | v_gene | abundance | CDR3nt | CDR3aa
TRBD2 | TRBJ2-1 | TRBV5-1 | - | TGCGCCAGCAGCCCCTTCCGGGGGGGCGGGAATGAGCAGTTCTTC | CASSPFRGGGNEQFF
TRBD2 | TRBJ2-1 | TRBV6-5 | - | TGTGCCAGCAGCCTAGCGGGGGGGCCCTGGAATGAGCAGTTCTTC | CASSLAGGPWNEQFF
- | TRBJ1-3 | TRBV18 | few | TGTGCCAGCTCACCGAACGGCTCTGGAAACACCATATATTTT | CASSPNGSGNTIYF
- | TRBJ2-1 | TRBV6-2/TRBV6-3 | once | TGTGCCAGCAGTTACCAAGCAGGGTCCCCAGGGTTCTTC | CASSYQAGSPGFF
TRBD1 | TRBJ1-2 | TRBV7-9 | - | TGTGCCAGCAGCTTAACAGGGGAGAGGGGCTACACCTTC | CASSLTGERGYTF
- | TRBJ2-4 | TRBV12-3/TRBV12-4 | - | TGTGCCAGCACCCCGGGGGCCAAAAACATTCAGTACTTC | CASTPGAKNIQYF
TRBD2 | TRBJ2-5 | TRBV19 | once | TGTGCCAGTAGTATTCTTGGCGGGGGGTCGGAGACCCAGTACTTC | CASSILGGGSETQYF
- | TRBJ2-5 | TRBV11-2 | - | TGTGCCAGCAGCTTAGTCGGGGGGCCTGTTGGTGAGACCCAGTACTTC | CASSLVGGPVGETQYF
TRBD2 | TRBJ2-1 | TRBV4-3 | - | TGCGCCAGCAGCCAAGAGTCCTCTAGCGGGGGGGCATATGAGCAGTTCTTC | CASSQESSSGGAYEQFF
- | TRBJ1-3 | TRBV19 | - | TGTGCCAGTAGTATCTCTCAGGGCGGAAGGCCTGGGGTAAACACCATATATTTT | CASSISQGGRPGVNTIYF
- | TRBJ2-1 | TRBV5-6 | - | TGTGCCAGCAGCTTGGTTTGGGGCCCCTACAATGAGCAGTTCTTC | CASSLVWGPYNEQFF
- | TRBJ2-1 | TRBV11-2 | - | TGTGCCAGCAGCTTAGCCGGCGTAGGGAGCTCCTACAATGAGCAGTTCTTC | CASSLAGVGSSYNEQFF
TRBD2 | TRBJ2-1 | TRBV9 | - | TGTGCCAGCAGCGTAAGCGCGACTAGCGGGGTCAATGAGCAGTTCTTC | CASSVSATSGVNEQFF
- | TRBJ1-1 | TRBV10-3 | - | TGTGCCATCAGCGACTACACTGAAGCTTTCTTT | CAISDYTEAFF
TRBD1 | TRBJ1-2 | TRBV4-1 | - | TGCGCCAGCAGCGTACAGGTTGGACAGGGGGCGAGCTACACCTTC | CASSVQVGQGASYTF
- | TRBJ2-7 | TRBV3-1/TRBV3-2 | - | TGTGCCAGCAGCCAGGACCGGGGGACCTCCTACGAGCAGTACTTC | CASSQDRGTSYEQYF
- | TRBJ2-5 | TRBV23-1 | - | TGCGCCAGCAGTCAAGATGCTGCCGGTCTCAAGGAGACCCAGTACTTC | CASSQDAAGLKETQYF
TRBD1 | TRBJ1-1 | TRBV2 | - | TGTGCCAGCAGCGTGACAGGGGTCACTGAAGCTTTCTTT | CASSVTGVTEAFF
TRBD2 | TRBJ2-2 | TRBV7-6 | few | TGTGCCAGCAGCCGAGGACTAGCGGGGAATTCCGGGGAGCTGTTTTTT | CASSRGLAGNSGELFF
- | TRBJ2-1 | TRBV9 | - | TGTGCCAGCAGCGCAGAATACAATGAGCAGTTCTTC | CASSAEYNEQFF
- | TRBJ1-1 | TRBV5-1 | many | TGCGCCAGCAGACCCACCACAGGGCACACTGAAGCTTTCTTT | CASRPTTGHTEAFF
- | TRBJ1-3 | TRBV19 | few | TGTGCCAGTAGCCCCAGGACATACCCCTCTGGAAACACCATATATTTT | CASSPRTYPSGNTIYF
TRBD2 | TRBJ2-7 | TRBV6-6 | once | TGTGCCAGCAGCAAATCTAGCGGGGATGGGTCCTACGAGCAGTACTTC | CASSKSSGDGSYEQYF
TRBD1 | TRBJ1-4 | TRBV5-4 | - | TGTGCCAGCAGGGATGGGACAGCAGAAAAACTGTTTTTT | CASRDGTAEKLFF
- | TRBJ2-7 | TRBV5-1 | - | TGCGCCAGCAGCTTGGCAACCCTAGGCTACGAGCAGTACTTC | CASSLATLGYEQYF
- | TRBJ2-3 | TRBV6-5 | - | TGTGCCAGCAGCCAACTAGCATCGGGCACAGATACGCAGTATTTT | CASSQLASGTDTQYF
- | TRBJ1-4 | TRBV5-4 | - | TGTGCCAGCAGCCCCGGAGGTTCCACAGTTGCAACTAATGAAAAACTGTTTTTT | CASSPGGSTVATNEKLFF
- | TRBJ1-1 | TRBV12-5 | once | TGTGCTAGTGCCCTCCGGGACACAAACACTGAAGCTTTCTTT | CASALRDTNTEAFF
- | TRBJ2-7 | TRBV4-2 | - | TGTGCCAGCAGCCAAGATCTTAGCGTTCTTTACGAGCAGTACTTC | CASSQDLSVLYEQYF
- | TRBJ2-7 | TRBV5-1 | - | TGCGCCAGCAGCCCGGGTCTTGATTCCTACGAGCAGTACTTC | CASSPGLDSYEQYF
TRBD1 | TRBJ2-2 | TRBV27 | once | TGTGCCAGCAGTACCGACAGGGGGAAAAGGTCCGGGGAGCTGTTTTTT | CASSTDRGKRSGELFF
- | TRBJ2-7 | TRBV28 | - | TGTGCCAGCAGTTTTCAGGGCACCTACGAGCAGTACTTC | CASSFQGTYEQYF
- | TRBJ1-3 | TRBV5-4 | few | TGTGCCAGCAGCTTGGCAGGCTCTGGAAACACCATATATTTT | CASSLAGSGNTIYF
- | TRBJ1-6 | TRBV18 | - | TGTGCCAGCTCACCAAAGGAGGGCCTCGAGTCACCCCTCCACTTT | CASSPKEGLESPLHF
TRBD1 | TRBJ1-3 | TRBV5-3 | once | TGTGCCAGAAGCACGGAGGACAGGGGAAACACCATATATTTT | CARSTEDRGNTIYF
TRBD1 | TRBJ2-7 | TRBV3-1/TRBV3-2 | - | TGTGCCAGCAGCCAAGATAGTTCCAGGACAGGGGGCCCTCCGAGGGAGCAGTACTTC | CASSQDSSRTGGPPREQYF
TRBD1 | TRBJ2-5 | TRBV5-1 | - | TGCGCCAGCAGCTTATCAGGGACAGTCCAAGAGACCCAGTACTTC | CASSLSGTVQETQYF
TRBD1 | TRBJ2-7 | TRBV7-2 | - | TGTGCCAGCAGCTTAGACAGGGGCGAGCAGTACTTC | CASSLDRGEQYF
- | TRBJ1-2 | TRBV5-1 | many | TGCGCCAGCAGCTTGGCAGGAATTAGTGGCTACACCTTC | CASSLAGISGYTF
TRBD1 | TRBJ2-1 | TRBV24-1 | - | TGTGCCACCAGTGATTTCGGACAGGGTACCTCAAATGAGCAGTTCTTC | CATSDFGQGTSNEQFF
TRBD1 | TRBJ1-5 | TRBV6-5 | - | TGTGCCAGCAGTTGGGACAGTAATCAGCCCCAGCATTTT | CASSWDSNQPQHF
- | TRBJ1-6 | TRBV27 | few | TGTGCCAGCAGTTACAGGGTGTATTCACCCCTCCACTTT | CASSYRVYSPLHF
TRBD1 | TRBJ1-2 | TRBV6-5 | - | TGTGCCAGCAGCCAACAGGGGAACTATGGCTACACCTTC | CASSQQGNYGYTF
- | TRBJ1-1 | TRBV12-3/TRBV12-4 | - | TGTGCCAGCAGTTTATCAGGGACTGAAGCTTTCTTT | CASSLSGTEAFF
TRBD2 | TRBJ2-3 | TRBV5-4 | - | TGTGCCAGCAGTGAGCGGGGGGGCCTGGATACGCAGTATTTT | CASSERGGLDTQYF
TRBD1 | TRBJ2-7 | TRBV6-5 | - | TGTGCCAGCAGGGGTCGGACAGGGCCCGATGCCGAGCAGTACTTC | CASRGRTGPDAEQYF
TRBD1 | TRBJ1-6 | TRBV30 | - | TGTGCCTGGAGGACCGAGGGGGCCTCCTATAATTCACCCCTCCACTTT | CAWRTEGASYNSPLHF
TRBD1 | TRBJ1-6 | TRBV5-5 | - | TGTGCCAGCAGGGCCAGGCAGGGGGCTACCTATAATTCACCCCTCCACTTT | CASRARQGATYNSPLHF
- | TRBJ1-3 | TRBV6-5 | once | TGTGCCAGCAGCAGGGGCACGAACTCTGGAAACACCATATATTTT | CASSRGTNSGNTIYF
- | TRBJ2-7 | TRBV6-2/TRBV6-3 | few | TGTGCCAGCAGTTACGGGGGGAGCAGAAACGAGCAGTACTTC | CASSYGGSRNEQYF
TRBD1 | TRBJ2-7 | TRBV23-1 | - | TGCGCCAGCAGTCAGCGGACAGGGATTGAGCAGTACTTC | CASSQRTGIEQYF
- | TRBJ2-3 | TRBV2 | - | TGTGCCAGCAGACAGGGCACAGATACGCAGTATTTT | CASRQGTDTQYF
TRBD1 | TRBJ1-2 | TRBV29-1 | - | TGCAGCGTACGACAGGGGGATGGCTACACCTTC | CSVRQGDGYTF
- | TRBJ1-1 | TRBV12-3/TRBV12-4 | - | TGTGCCAGCAGTTTTAGGGGGGGCACTGAAGCTTTCTTT | CASSFRGGTEAFF
TRBD2 | TRBJ2-7 | TRBV10-3 | - | TGTGCCATCAGCCCTGGGAGCGGGGGGCTTTCCTACGAGCAGTACTTC | CAISPGSGGLSYEQYF
TRBD1 | TRBJ1-4 | TRBV5-1 | - | TGCGCCAGCAGCCTGCCACAGGGGGGGAATGAAAAACTGTTTTTT | CASSLPQGGNEKLFF
TRBD1 | TRBJ2-5 | TRBV3-1/TRBV3-2 | - | TGTGCCAGCAGCCAAGGACAGGGCGGAAGGCAAGAGACCCAGTACTTC | CASSQGQGGRQETQYF